A single sample gave rise to the 29 T cell receptor beta chains below, sequenced in a study of T-cell memory formation after mild COVID-19. TCRdb reanalysed the 5' RACE reads using MiXCR and keeps one entry per CDR3 protein. The table has hundreds of thousands of distinct CDR3 sequences, roughly 20% seen once. Sequenced: PBMCs or a T cell subset sorted from them (not recorded which). All receptors derive from an adult woman who had mild COVID-19 (a few samples of this study predate the infection). Cell type and time point are not known.

This clonotype was seen more than once but under ten times. This chain connects TRBV12-3 or TRBV12-4 to TRBJ2-1; TRBD1 matches at 8 bases. The CDR3 totals 16 residues. V was clipped by 5 bases and J by 8 bases; unmatched bases: 14. CDR3 bases: TGTGCCAGCAGTCCCCCCGGAGACAGGGGTTTCTATGAGCAGTTCTTC. It yields the protein CASSPPGDRGFYEQFF.

The J gene is TRBJ1-2, the V gene TRBV7-2; tentatively, D is TRBD1 (5 bases). Germline V gene lookup returns CDR1 SGHTA and CDR2 FQGNSA. Trimming stripped 3 bases from V and 1 base from J, with 12 bases between. This CDR3 region has 15 residues. Written as DNA, the CDR3 is TGTGCCAGCAGCTTCGACAGAAACTTTAACTATGGCTACACCTTC. It codes for CASSFDRNFNYGYTF.

A few counts support this clonotype. The V call is TRBV5-1, the J call TRBJ2-3; D uncertain. This CDR3 contains 13 residues. V shed 0 bases and J shed 6 bases, with 8 bases lying between them. Germline lookup yields CDR1 SGHRS and CDR2 YFSETQ. The CDR3 DNA reads TGCGCCAGCAGCTTGGCCACCGGGGATACGCAGTATTTT. Translated: CASSLATGDTQYF.

The genes are TRBV6-5 and TRBJ2-7; D is perhaps TRBD1 or TRBD2 (6 bases each). The germline V and J ends were trimmed by 0 bases and 1 base, with 13 bases remaining between them. Germline V gene sequence: CDR1 MNHEY, CDR2 SVGAGI. This CDR3 has 16 amino acids. CDR3 in amino acids: CASSYSRGGQSYEQYF. For the CDR3, the DNA is TGTGCCAGCAGTTACTCCCGGGGAGGACAGTCCTACGAGCAGTACTTC.

The rearrangement links TRBV28 to TRBJ1-5; 7 positions agree with TRBD1. Looked up from germline, CDR1 is MDHEN and CDR2 is SYDVKM. The CDR3 extends over 15 amino acids. Trimming took 7 bases from V and 4 from J; bases not matched to a gene: 10. Written as DNA, the CDR3 is TGTGCCAGCAAGCCGGGGGACAGCCGAAATCAGCCCCAGCATTTT. Encoded protein: CASKPGDSRNQPQHF.

The chain is built from TRBV15 and TRBJ2-7; 7 bases line up with TRBD1. Germline V gene data show CDR1 as LNHNV and CDR2 as YYDKDF (reference sequence). The CDR3 covers 15 residues. V trimming: 5 bases; J trimming: 1 base; junction bases outside the gene matches: 8. CDR3 amino acids: CATSEDRPDSYEQYF. The CDR3 DNA sequence: TGTGCCACCAGCGAGGACAGGCCCGATTCCTACGAGCAGTACTTC.

This clonotype was counted only a few times. The rearrangement joins TRBV20-1 to TRBJ2-1; TRBD1 agrees at 7 bases. Germline loops: CDR1 DFQATT, CDR2 SNEGSKA (reference sequence). The CDR3 is made up of 16 amino acids. The V gene end was trimmed by 0 bases and the J gene end by 6 bases; junction bases not matched to a gene: 11. The CDR3 loop is CSARDTARTGVNEQFF. The CDR3 nucleotides read TGCAGTGCTAGAGATACCGCCAGGACAGGAGTCAATGAGCAGTTCTTC.

The chain has TRBV20-1 and TRBJ2-7; D remains ambiguous. Trimming took off 1 base at V and 2 bases at J, with 6 bases between the two ends. The germline V gene has CDR1 DFQATT and CDR2 SNEGSKA (reference sequence). CDR3 length: 12 amino acids. This CDR3 is CSARAPTYEQYF. CDR3 DNA: TGCAGTGCTAGAGCCCCGACCTACGAGCAGTACTTC.

The CDR3 nucleotides read TGTGCCAGCAGCGCGGACATCTACAATGAGCAGTTCTTC. It codes for CASSADIYNEQFF. The J gene is TRBJ2-1, the V gene TRBV9; perhaps TRBD1 as D (5 bases). The CDR3 length is 13 residues. Trimming took off 3 bases at V and 3 bases at J, with 7 bases between the two ends. Germline lookup yields CDR1 SGDLS and CDR2 YYNGEE.

The table lists this clonotype with a few counts. The chain couples TRBV2 to TRBJ2-1; 8 nucleotides align to TRBD1. The CDR3 is 17 residues long. CDR1 is SNHLY and CDR2 is FYNNEI in the germline V gene. V lost 1 base, J lost 6 bases, and 11 bases stayed unmatched. The CDR3 nucleotides read TGTGCCAGCAGTGAAGTGGGGTGGGGACAGGCTCCCAATGAGCAGTTCTTC. Translating it yields CASSEVGWGQAPNEQFF.

The V call is TRBV20-1, the J call TRBJ2-1; a possible D gene is TRBD2 (5 bases). The CDR3 loop spans 17 amino acids. V lost 0 bases to trimming and J lost 0 bases, with 15 bases between them. From germline, CDR1 is DFQATT and CDR2 SNEGSKA (reference sequence). The CDR3 is CSARDGGSRTSYNEQFF. DNA for the CDR3: TGCAGTGCTAGAGATGGTGGGAGTAGGACCTCCTACAATGAGCAGTTCTTC.

This clonotype has a handful of counts. The rearrangement joins TRBV7-9 to TRBJ2-1; D is possibly TRBD1 (7 bases). The CDR3 extends over 17 amino acids. Germline V gives CDR1 SEHNR, CDR2 FQNEAQ (reference sequence). Trimming shortened V by 7 bases and J by 4 bases, and 23 bases separated the two germline ends. The CDR3 protein is CASIQPLAVQGYNEQFF. In nucleotides, the CDR3 is TGTGCCAGCATTCAACCCTTAGCGGTACAGGGGTACAATGAGCAGTTCTTC.

The chain links TRBV18 to TRBJ1-4; D unresolved. The germline gives CDR1 KGHSH, CDR2 LQKENI. V shed 3 bases and J shed 4 bases, with 9 bases lying between them. The CDR3 extends over 14 amino acids. This chain's CDR3 is CASSPGAFNEKLFF. The CDR3, as DNA: TGTGCCAGCTCACCGGGAGCTTTTAATGAAAAACTGTTTTTT.

In its sample, this clonotype was seen a few times. This chain joins TRBV7-6 and TRBJ2-5, with TRBD2 as a possible D gene (5 bases). The germline CDR1 and CDR2 sequences are SGHVS and FNYEAQ. V was pared by 0 bases and J by 5 bases, with 13 bases between. The CDR3 spans 15 residues. CDR3 sequence reads: CASSLATGNSETQYF. The DNA of the CDR3 is TGTGCCAGCAGCTTAGCTACGGGGAACTCGGAGACCCAGTACTTC. The entire variable domain, with the rest obtained from reference TRBV7-6 and TRBJ2-5, is as follows: GAGVSQSPRYKVTKRGQDVALRCDPISGHVSLYWYRQALGQGPEFLTYFNYEAQQDKSGLPNDRFSAERPEGSISTLTIQRTEQRDSAMYRCASSLATGNSETQYFGPGTRLLVL.

This clonotype has a count of ten or more. The genes are TRBV7-2 and TRBJ2-7; 11 bases agree with TRBD2. The CDR3 extends over 17 amino acids. Germline loops: CDR1 SGHTA, CDR2 FQGNSA. V lost 3 bases and J lost 4; bases outside the gene matches: 11. CDR3: CASSFPSSGRSRYEQYF. In DNA form, the CDR3 reads TGTGCCAGCAGCTTCCCCTCTAGCGGGAGGAGCCGGTACGAGCAGTACTTC.

The J gene is TRBJ1-4, the V gene TRBV6-5; D gene uncertain. Per the germline V gene, CDR1 is MNHEY and CDR2 is SVGAGI. This CDR3 comprises 17 residues. V lost 5 bases to trimming and J lost 8 bases, with 24 bases between them. CDR3 protein: CASSPQLMAHAREKLFF. The CDR3 DNA follows: TGTGCCAGCAGTCCCCAATTAATGGCCCACGCTCGGGAAAAACTGTTTTTT.

This clonotype was observed many times. The genes are TRBV7-9 and TRBJ1-1; unclear D gene. The CDR3 is 14 residues long. Germline lookup yields CDR1 SEHNR and CDR2 FQNEAQ (reference sequence). Trimming removed 2 bases at V and 4 bases at J, with 11 bases between. As DNA, the CDR3 is TGTGCCAGCAGCTTATCCCCCCGGGTCACTGAAGCTTTCTTT. Protein: CASSLSPRVTEAFF.

The V and J genes are TRBV24-1 and TRBJ1-2, with 8 nucleotides matching TRBD1. CDR3 length: 15 amino acids. V was pared by 4 bases and J by 8 bases, with 11 bases of the junction left unmatched. Germline V gene data show CDR1 as KGHDR and CDR2 as SFDVKD. The CDR3 sequence is CATSDPTRTGLGYTF. DNA for the CDR3: TGTGCCACCAGTGACCCGACCCGGACAGGGCTAGGCTACACCTTC.

The chain joins TRBV29-1 to TRBJ2-7, with unresolved D. The V and J ends lost 5 bases and 0 bases respectively, with 14 bases between them. CDR1 SQVTM and CDR2 ANQGSEA come from the germline V gene. The CDR3 extends over 14 amino acids. The CDR3: CSVSQTRSSYEQYF. For the CDR3, the DNA is TGCAGCGTTTCCCAGACAAGGAGCTCCTACGAGCAGTACTTC.

The rearrangement uses TRBV7-8 and TRBJ1-5, with D unresolved. This CDR3 contains 16 residues. The V and J ends lost 5 bases and 2 bases respectively, with 16 bases between them. CDR1 is SGHVS and CDR2 is FQNEAQ in the germline V gene. CDR3 nucleotide sequence: TGTGCCAGCAGCGTCTCCGGGGTGAACGGCAATCAGCCCCAGCATTTT. The encoded protein is CASSVSGVNGNQPQHF.

The rearrangement joins TRBV6-2 or TRBV6-3 to TRBJ2-7; 7 nucleotides match TRBD1. Germline V CDR1 and CDR2: MNHEY, SVGEGT. Unmatched junction bases numbered 2, after V lost 6 bases and J lost 0 bases. There are 13 residues in the CDR3. This chain's CDR3 is CASRRDSSYEQYF. CDR3 in DNA: TGTGCCAGCAGACGGGACAGCTCCTACGAGCAGTACTTC.

This chain uses TRBV9 with TRBJ2-3; the D is unclear. Trimming pared 3 bases from V and 0 bases from J, leaving 8 bases between. The germline V gene encodes CDR1 SGDLS and CDR2 YYNGEE. This CDR3 region has 14 residues. Here the CDR3 reads CASSASDSTDTQYF. DNA for the CDR3: TGTGCCAGCAGCGCTAGTGACAGCACAGATACGCAGTATTTT.

This clonotype was counted between two and nine times. The chain couples TRBV18 to TRBJ1-2; D gene unclear. Trimming stripped 5 bases from V and 5 bases from J, with 12 bases between. CDR3 length: 13 amino acids. Germline V lookup: CDR1 KGHSH, CDR2 LQKENI. CDR3 nucleotide sequence: TGTGCCAGCTCAGGAGGGATGAATTATGGCTACACCTTC. This translates into CASSGGMNYGYTF.

This clonotype was found a few times. The chain has TRBV20-1 and TRBJ2-3; 8 bases are shared with TRBD2. Germline assignment: CDR1 DFQATT and CDR2 SNEGSKA (reference sequence). There are 14 residues in the CDR3. The junction had 10 bases not matched to a gene; V was cut back by 7 bases and J by 4 bases. The CDR3 protein is CSGGGGRRADTQYF. Here the CDR3 DNA reads TGCAGTGGGGGCGGCGGGAGGAGGGCAGATACGCAGTATTTT.

This clonotype showed up just a few times. The rearrangement uses TRBV12-3 or TRBV12-4 and TRBJ2-1, with 10 bases matching TRBD2. The CDR3 consists of 14 residues. Losses at the gene ends were 4 bases for V and 6 bases for J; bases not matched to a gene: 3. The CDR3 sequence: CASSSGTSVNEQFF. The CDR3 DNA is TGTGCCAGCAGTTCCGGGACTAGCGTCAATGAGCAGTTCTTC.

This chain joins TRBV7-3 and TRBJ2-1; possibly TRBD2 for D (5 bases). V dropped 7 bases and J dropped 0 bases, with 13 bases sitting between them. Germline lookup yields CDR1 SGHTA and CDR2 FQGTGA. The CDR3 has 15 amino acids. The CDR3 nucleotides read TGTGCCAGCAAGATAGCGCCGAGCTCCTACAATGAGCAGTTCTTC. This codes for CASKIAPSSYNEQFF.

This clonotype was counted between two and nine times. The chain uses TRBV15 and TRBJ1-6; D is possibly TRBD1 (5 bases). Trimming pared 1 base from V and 5 bases from J, leaving 15 bases between. Germline V gene data show CDR1 as LNHNV and CDR2 as YYDKDF (reference sequence). The CDR3 has 17 residues. CDR3: CATSRGFPGTDNSPLHF. DNA for the CDR3: TGTGCCACCAGCAGAGGGTTCCCGGGGACCGATAATTCACCCCTCCACTTT.

The gene calls are TRBV12-3 or TRBV12-4 and TRBJ1-1, with D hard to call. This CDR3 spans 14 amino acids. Trimming left V 3 bases short and J 7 bases short, with 15 bases between. Here the CDR3 DNA reads TGTGCCAGCAGTTTTACCACGGCGGGTGGTGAAGCTTTCTTT. This codes for CASSFTTAGGEAFF.

The rearrangement links TRBV7-9 to TRBJ2-1; 9 bases match TRBD2. The V segment lost 5 bases and the J segment 2 bases; nucleotides outside the gene matches: 7. This CDR3 spans 16 amino acids. The germline gives CDR1 SEHNR, CDR2 FQNEAQ (reference sequence). The CDR3 nucleotides read TGTGCCAGCAGCCACTTAGCGGGAGAGGCCTACAATGAGCAGTTCTTC. Its translation is CASSHLAGEAYNEQFF. The full variable domain, in which reference TRBV7-9 and TRBJ2-1 provide the parts outside the CDR3, is DTGVSQNPRHKITKRGQNVTFRCDPISEHNRLYWYRQTLGQGPEFLTYFQNEAQLEKSRLLSDRFSAERPKGSFSTLEIQRTEQGDSAMYLCASSHLAGEAYNEQFFGPGTRLTVL.